One sample yielded the 8 T cell receptor beta chains listed below, sequenced in a study of T cell responses to AZD1222 COVID-19 vaccine (dated by TCRdb to the early 2020s). Library generation was performed with the immunoSEQ multiplex PCR assay. This is the immuneACCESS table as TCRdb keeps it, with only in-frame sequences that have V and J called. A part of the clones is gone; compared with another copy, unresolved V genes explain less than half, and the rest is unexplained. The sample table lists over 100,000 clones, 75% to 90% of them with a count of one. Together, the top ten hold around 2.5% of the sample. This specimen's time point label, per the study, means: about 28 days (+/-7) after the second vaccine dose. The material sequenced was peripheral blood, taken 28 days after the second AZD1222 dose. These receptors originate from an adult who received the AZD1222 COVID-19 vaccine.

The rearrangement joins TRBV5-6 to TRBJ2-2; 12 nucleotides align to TRBD2. J lost 2 bases, V lost 4 bases, and 3 bases had no gene match. Germline CDR1 is SGHDT and CDR2 is YYEEEE. There are 16 residues in the CDR3. The CDR3, as DNA: TGTGCCAGCAGCAGGACTAGCGGGGTTAACACCGGGGAGCTGTTTTTT. Protein sequence: CASSRTSGVNTGELFF.

The J gene is TRBJ1-4, the V gene TRBV3-1 (or the pseudogene TRBV3-2); D remains unclear. This CDR3 contains 16 residues. Per the germline V gene, CDR1 is LGHDT and CDR2 is YNNKEL (reference sequence). Trimming stripped 3 bases from V and 0 bases from J, with 11 bases between. This chain's CDR3 is CASSQGNIATNEKLFF. CDR3 coding DNA: TGTGCCAGCAGCCAGGGGAACATTGCAACTAATGAAAAACTGTTTTTT.

This chain uses TRBV14 with TRBJ1-3; no reliable D call. The CDR3 has 12 amino acids. Per the germline V gene, CDR1 is SGHDN and CDR2 is FVKESK. V was pared by 1 base and J by 4 bases, with 2 bases between. CDR3 in amino acids: CASSQVGNTIYF. CDR3 DNA: TGTGCCAGCAGCCAAGTGGGAAACACCATATATTTT.

The rearrangement uses TRBV6-7 and TRBJ1-2; tentatively, D is TRBD1 (5 bases). TRBV6-7 is known as an ORF, though its function is uncertain. This CDR3 contains 15 residues. Trimming stripped 9 bases from V and 8 bases from J, with 25 bases between. The CDR3 DNA is TGTGCCAGGACGGACCTTTCGACAGTCCCCTTCGGCTACACCTTC. Residues: CARTDLSTVPFGYTF.

The genes are TRBV7-2 and TRBJ1-5; D is undetermined. CDR1 and CDR2 (germline): SGHTA, FQGNSA. The CDR3 totals 15 residues. V was pared by 3 bases and J by 1 base, with 10 bases between. CDR3 coding DNA: TGTGCCAGCAGCTTGGTGGCTGGGAGCAATCAGCCCCAGCATTTT. Translating gives CASSLVAGSNQPQHF.

This clone was seen more than once but under ten times. The rearrangement joins TRBV11-2 to TRBJ1-5, with D perhaps matching TRBD1 (6 bases). Trimming shortened V by 5 bases and J by 6 bases, and 17 bases separated the two germline ends. CDR1 SGHAT and CDR2 FQNNGV come from the germline V gene. This CDR3 contains 15 residues. The CDR3 nucleotides read TGTGCCAGCAGCCCGACTGGGGGGGCAGGTCAGCCCCAGCATTTT. Protein: CASSPTGGAGQPQHF.

The chain joins TRBV5-1 to TRBJ2-3, with 8 bases that match TRBD1. Germline V gene sequence: CDR1 SGHRS, CDR2 YFSETQ. The CDR3 runs 18 residues. The ends lost 5 bases at V and 2 bases at J; junction bases unmatched: 16. CDR3 protein: CASSRQGAAVSDTDTQYF. CDR3 bases: TGCGCCAGCAGTAGGCAGGGGGCGGCCGTATCCGACACAGATACGCAGTATTTT.

The rearrangement links TRBV18 to TRBJ1-1; D call uncertain. CDR3 length: 15 amino acids. Germline V lookup: CDR1 KGHSH, CDR2 LQKENI. Trimming took 1 base from V and 2 from J, leaving 11 bases between them. The CDR3 reads CASSPLDTLNTEAFF. In nucleotides, the CDR3 is TGTGCCAGCTCACCACTAGACACCTTAAACACTGAAGCTTTCTTT.